Following are 32 T cell receptor beta chains from one sample sequenced in a study of Graves' ophthalmopathy and Graves' hyperthyroidism. From RNA, the CDR3 regions of TCR beta chains were amplified and sequenced. First-round RT-PCR relied on HTBI primers, and a second-round multiplex PCR came next. TCRdb re-called the multiplex PCR reads through MiXCR, storing one row per CDR3 protein. The sample has over 650,000 distinct CDR3 sequences, about two fifths seen once. The sequenced material came from peripheral blood. These receptors were obtained from an adult man with Graves' ophthalmopathy.

This clonotype appeared many times. The DNA of the CDR3 is TGTGCCAGCAGTTTGGTTCAGGGGGCTTATCAGCCCCAGCATTTT. Its protein is CASSLVQGAYQPQHF. The chain combines TRBV12-3 or TRBV12-4 with TRBJ1-5; 8 bases map to TRBD1. Germline trimming cut 3 bases from V and 5 bases from J; bases unmatched to any gene: 6. This CDR3 contains 15 residues.

This clonotype was observed at least ten times. V and J are TRBV10-3 and TRBJ2-7; D is ambiguous. This CDR3 comprises 12 residues. V was clipped by 8 bases and J by 2 bases, with 10 bases between them. The germline gives CDR1 ENHRY, CDR2 SYGVKD. CDR3 sequence: CAIRSETYEQYF. The CDR3 nucleotides are TGTGCCATCCGAAGTGAAACCTACGAGCAGTACTTC.

The chain couples TRBV7-9 to TRBJ2-7, with 9 bases that match TRBD1. Trimming removed 0 bases from V and 7 bases from J; junction bases left unmatched: 7. The CDR3 contains 15 residues. CDR1 and CDR2 (germline): SEHNR, FQNEAQ (reference sequence). CDR3 sequence (DNA): TGTGCCAGCAGCTTAGCACAGGACAGGGGATGGGAGCAGTACTTC. It is translated as CASSLAQDRGWEQYF. Filled out from reference TRBV7-9 and TRBJ2-7, the complete variable domain reads DTGVSQNPRHKITKRGQNVTFRCDPISEHNRLYWYRQTLGQGPEFLTYFQNEAQLEKSRLLSDRFSAERPKGSFSTLEIQRTEQGDSAMYLCASSLAQDRGWEQYFGPGTRLTVT.

This clonotype was seen at least ten times. This chain joins TRBV7-3 and TRBJ1-1; 9 bases are shared with TRBD1. V lost 5 bases to trimming and J lost 1 base; unmatched junction nucleotides: 5. CDR1 and CDR2 (germline): SGHTA, FQGTGA. This CDR3 is 15 amino acids long. The CDR3 spells CASSQRTGANTEAFF. The CDR3 nucleotides read TGTGCCAGCAGCCAACGGACAGGGGCGAACACTGAAGCTTTCTTT.

V and J are TRBV10-2 and TRBJ2-7; 7 bases agree with TRBD1. This CDR3 is 18 amino acids long. From germline, CDR1 is WSHSY and CDR2 SAAADI. V was pared by 0 bases and J by 6 bases, with 17 bases of the junction left unmatched. The CDR3 DNA is TGCGCCAGCAGTGAGTCGGGTAGTAGCTCGACAGGGAACGGCGAGCAGTACTTC. It encodes CASSESGSSSTGNGEQYF.

The J gene is TRBJ2-6, the V gene TRBV10-3; D is undetermined. V was clipped by 10 bases and J by 1 base, with 14 bases between them. This CDR3 has 15 residues. Germline CDR1 reads ENHRY; CDR2 reads SYGVKD. The CDR3 sequence is CASTHRVSGANVLTF. Written as DNA, the CDR3 is TGTGCCAGCACCCACCGGGTTTCTGGGGCCAACGTCCTGACTTTC.

Many counts were recorded for this clonotype. The CDR3 DNA is TGTGCCAGCACCACGACACCTGGAAACACCATATATTTT. Translation: CASTTTPGNTIYF. The chain couples TRBV12-3 or TRBV12-4 to TRBJ1-3; D gene unclear. The CDR3 totals 13 residues. Between the trimmed V and J ends, which lost 7 bases and 2 bases, there was a span of 9 bases.

The chain employs TRBV5-8 and TRBJ2-5; 7 bases map to TRBD1. The germline gives CDR1 SGHTS, CDR2 YDEGEE. The CDR3 covers 13 residues. Losses at the gene ends were 5 bases for V and 4 bases for J; bases not matched to a gene: 5. The CDR3 reads CASRTGLAETQYF. CDR3 nucleotides: TGTGCCAGCAGGACAGGGTTGGCAGAGACCCAGTACTTC.

The table lists this clonotype with many counts. The chain couples TRBV7-2 to TRBJ2-7; D gene uncertain. V was pared by 1 base and J by 3 bases, with 10 bases between. Germline CDR1 SGHTA, CDR2 FQGNSA. This CDR3 is 14 amino acids long. DNA for the CDR3: TGTGCCAGCAGCTTAGGGGTTGCGGACTACGAGCAGTACTTC. Translating gives CASSLGVADYEQYF.

This rearrangement joins TRBV25-1 to TRBJ1-5, with TRBD1 matching 8 bases. The CDR3 loop spans 15 amino acids. Germline assignment: CDR1 MGHDK and CDR2 SYGVNS. V gave up 8 bases and J gave up 6 bases; unmatched junction bases: 12. The CDR3 is CASSEDVGQAQPQHF. CDR3 DNA: TGTGCCAGCTCTGAAGACGTGGGACAGGCTCAGCCCCAGCATTTT.

With respect to this clonotype: The junction shows a germline mismatch at one end, possibly a read error. J is TRBJ2-6 and V is TRBV11-2, with 9 bases fitting TRBD1. Germline CDR1 and CDR2: SGHAT and FQNNGV. This CDR3 is built from 13 residues. The CDR3 bases are TGTGCCAGCAGCTTACGGACAGGGGACACTGAAGCTTTC. It codes for CASSLRTGDTEAF.

The rearrangement joins TRBV7-9 to TRBJ2-3; D perhaps matches TRBD2 (6 bases). The CDR3 has 16 amino acids. Germline CDR1 SEHNR, CDR2 FQNEAQ (reference sequence). V was pared by 1 base and J by 1 base, with 12 bases between. CDR3 nucleotides: TGTGCCAGCAGCTTAGTCTCCCGCGGGGGCACAGATACGCAGTATTTT. As protein: CASSLVSRGGTDTQYF.

This clonotype appeared a single time. It differs at one base from a far larger clone, so likely a read error. This chain uses TRBV2 with TRBJ2-7; D is unresolved. The CDR3 runs 12 residues. CDR1 is SNHLY, CDR2 FYNNEI, per germline. CDR3 in amino acids: CASRGGSDEQYF. In DNA, the CDR3 is TGTGCCAGCAGGGGTGGCTCCGACGAGCAGTACTTC.

The chain joins TRBV29-1 to TRBJ2-7; no clear D gene. CDR3 length: 11 amino acids. The V and J ends lost 6 bases and 7 bases respectively, with 13 bases between them. Germline CDR1 is SQVTM and CDR2 is ANQGSEA. The CDR3 is CSVVGYNEQYF. The CDR3 nucleotides read TGCAGCGTCGTAGGGTACAATGAGCAGTACTTC.

In its sample, this clonotype was seen many times. The DNA for the CDR3 is TGTGCCAGCAGCGTCTTGGGGGAGAGGTCGGAGACCCAGTACTTC. Protein: CASSVLGERSETQYF. V usage is TRBV9 and J usage is TRBJ2-5; D tentatively reads TRBD1 or TRBD2 (5 bases each). The CDR3 runs 15 residues. Germline V gene lookup returns CDR1 SGDLS and CDR2 YYNGEE. The V gene lost 2 bases and the J gene lost 5 bases, with 16 bases spanning the gap.

V is TRBV29-1 and J is TRBJ1-1, with D possibly TRBD1 on 5 matching bases. Germline V lookup: CDR1 SQVTM, CDR2 ANQGSEA. V dropped 5 bases and J dropped 5 bases, with 12 bases sitting between them. The CDR3 is 12 residues long. The CDR3 sequence is CSVRTGVTEAFF. The CDR3 coding sequence is TGCAGCGTTAGGACGGGGGTGACTGAAGCTTTCTTT.

This sequence joins TRBV7-1 and TRBJ1-1, with D unresolved. TRBV7-1 is filed as an ORF, its function uncertain. Trimming took off 3 bases at V and 2 bases at J, with 16 bases between the two ends. The CDR3 spans 16 residues. For the CDR3, the DNA is TGTGCCAGCAGCTCTGCCCTATACCAAGGTAACACTGAAGCTTTCTTT. This sequence encodes CASSSALYQGNTEAFF.

The chain is built from TRBV7-9 and TRBJ2-5; 9 nucleotides line up with TRBD1. CDR3 length: 15 amino acids. Trimming took 5 bases from V and 3 from J; bases not matched to a gene: 7. Germline V gives CDR1 SEHNR, CDR2 FQNEAQ (reference sequence). The CDR3 loop reads CASSDYRGRKETQYF. In nucleotides, the CDR3 is TGTGCCAGCAGCGACTACAGGGGGCGCAAAGAGACCCAGTACTTC. Drawing the rest from reference TRBV7-9 and TRBJ2-5, the complete variable domain is DTGVSQNPRHKITKRGQNVTFRCDPISEHNRLYWYRQTLGQGPEFLTYFQNEAQLEKSRLLSDRFSAERPKGSFSTLEIQRTEQGDSAMYLCASSDYRGRKETQYFGPGTRLLVL.

As to this clonotype: An end of the junction differs from the germline gene, which may be a read error. The gene calls are TRBV9 and TRBJ2-7, with a tentative D call TRBD1 (5 bases). Looked up from germline, CDR1 is SGDLS and CDR2 is YYNGEE. The CDR3 is made up of 9 amino acids. Here the CDR3 DNA reads TGTGCCAGCAGCGTTGCAGGGTATTTC. It encodes CASSVAGYF.

This clonotype was counted once. This chain links TRBV10-3 with TRBJ2-7, with 12 bases identical to TRBD1. The J segment lost 5 bases and the V segment lost 3 bases, leaving 5 bases of the junction unmatched. CDR3 length: 15 residues. Germline values: CDR1 ENHRY, CDR2 SYGVKD. The CDR3 region has the DNA TGTGCCATCAGTGACCGGGACAGGGGGCTGGACGAGCAGTACTTC. Protein: CAISDRDRGLDEQYF.

This chain uses TRBV12-3 or TRBV12-4 with TRBJ2-7, with D tentatively TRBD1 (6 bases). This CDR3 has 15 amino acids. V lost 6 bases, J lost 0 bases, and 15 bases lay in between. CDR3 in DNA: TGTGCCAGCAGGACACAACAGGGCCTCTCCTACGAGCAGTACTTC. Residues: CASRTQQGLSYEQYF.

V and J are TRBV9 and TRBJ2-2; 12 nucleotides align to TRBD2. The CDR3 extends over 15 amino acids. The V and J ends lost 7 bases and 1 base, in that order; junction bases with no gene match: 2. Germline CDR1 SGDLS, CDR2 YYNGEE. CDR3 in DNA: TGTGCCAGCTGGGGACTAGCGGGGAACACCGGGGAGCTGTTTTTT. Translating gives CASWGLAGNTGELFF.

In its sample, this clonotype was seen many times. The chain uses TRBV6-5 and TRBJ1-2; TRBD1 is a possible D gene (6 bases). There are 13 residues in the CDR3. The germline V and J ends were trimmed by 4 bases and 8 bases, with 14 bases remaining between them. Germline V gene sequence: CDR1 MNHEY, CDR2 SVGAGI. CDR3 nucleotide sequence: TGTGCCAGCAGTTTCACCAGGGGAGGAGGCTACACCTTC. Translating gives CASSFTRGGGYTF.

This clonotype has ten or more counts. The genes are TRBV7-6 and TRBJ1-2, with 9 bases identical to TRBD1. This CDR3 comprises 15 residues. CDR1 is SGHVS and CDR2 is FNYEAQ in the germline V gene. Germline trimming cut 4 bases from V and 3 bases from J; bases unmatched to any gene: 6. The CDR3 here is CASSSRTGADYGYTF. The CDR3 nucleotides read TGTGCCAGCAGCTCAAGGACAGGGGCTGACTATGGCTACACCTTC.

V usage is TRBV7-8 and J usage is TRBJ2-3, with 10 bases fitting TRBD1. Germline CDR1 and CDR2: SGHVS and FQNEAQ. The CDR3 spans 16 residues. The J segment lost 3 bases and the V segment lost 4 bases, leaving 7 bases of the junction unmatched. CDR3 sequence: CASSSPGQGRTDTQYF. The CDR3 DNA is TGTGCCAGCAGCTCACCGGGACAGGGGAGGACAGATACGCAGTATTTT. Using reference TRBV7-8 and TRBJ2-3 for the parts outside the CDR3, the full variable domain is GAGVSQSPRYKVAKRGQDVALRCDPISGHVSLFWYQQALGQGPEFLTYFQNEAQLDKSGLPSDRFFAERPEGSVSTLKIQRTQQEDSAVYLCASSSPGQGRTDTQYFGPGTRLTVL.

This clonotype was detected many times. V and J are TRBV2 and TRBJ1-2, with D maybe TRBD1 (6 bases). Trimming took 2 bases from V and 3 from J, leaving 10 bases between them. The CDR3 runs 14 residues. The germline CDR1 and CDR2 sequences are SNHLY and FYNNEI. The CDR3 nucleotides read TGTGCCAGCAGTGAACAGGGGAAGGACTATGGCTACACCTTC. Translating gives CASSEQGKDYGYTF.

The CDR3 sequence is CAISEGPGQGTYNSPLHF. CDR3 coding DNA: TGTGCCATCAGTGAGGGACCGGGACAGGGGACCTATAATTCACCCCTCCACTTT. This chain joins TRBV10-3 and TRBJ1-6; TRBD1 matches at 10 bases. The CDR3 runs 18 residues. With V trimmed by 2 bases and J by 2 bases, 6 bases remained unmatched. CDR1 is ENHRY, CDR2 SYGVKD, per germline.

In regard to this clonotype: This may be a read error: a much more frequent sequence differs by one nucleotide. This chain uses TRBV19 with TRBJ1-1, with D perhaps matching TRBD1 (5 bases). The CDR3 has 12 residues. Germline loops: CDR1 LNHDA, CDR2 SQIVND (reference sequence). The DNA for the CDR3 is TGTGCCAGTCAGGCGAGAGGGGCTGAAGCTTCCTTT. Amino acid sequence: CASQARGAEASF.

For this clonotype: A read error may produce the germline difference seen at one junction end. The chain employs TRBV4-1 and TRBJ2-2; weak D call: TRBD1 (6 bases). The CDR3 totals 14 residues. CDR1 and CDR2 from the germline V gene are MGHRA and YSYEKL. CDR3 region: CASSQERDNGELVF. The CDR3 DNA follows: TGCGCCAGCAGCCAAGAAAGGGACAACGGGGAGCTGGTTTTT.

This clonotype showed up many times. CDR3 loop: CSVFGQGSLAFF. The CDR3 DNA reads as TGCAGCGTTTTCGGGCAGGGAAGCTTGGCTTTCTTT. The chain joins TRBV29-1 to TRBJ1-1; weak D call: TRBD1 (5 bases). Trimming pared 5 bases from V and 11 bases from J, leaving 18 bases between. CDR3 size: 12 residues. CDR1 is SQVTM and CDR2 is ANQGSEA in the germline V gene.

This clonotype has only a few counts. The chain employs TRBV20-1 and TRBJ2-7; a possible D gene is TRBD2 (6 bases). With 3 bases removed from V and 5 bases from J, the gap between germline ends came to 14 bases. This CDR3 region has 13 residues. CDR1 is DFQATT, CDR2 SNEGSKA, per germline (reference sequence). The CDR3 sequence: CSASDGSNDEQYF. In DNA form, the CDR3 reads TGCAGTGCTAGTGACGGGAGTAACGACGAGCAGTACTTC.

This clonotype was seen repeatedly, ten times or more. The gene calls are TRBV14 and TRBJ1-4; D not certain. The CDR3 extends over 15 amino acids. V lost 0 bases to trimming and J lost 4 bases, with 9 bases between them. Per the germline V gene, CDR1 is SGHDN and CDR2 is FVKESK. CDR3 DNA: TGTGCCAGCAGCCAAGATCTGGGGAATAATGAAAAACTGTTTTTT. Its translation is CASSQDLGNNEKLFF.